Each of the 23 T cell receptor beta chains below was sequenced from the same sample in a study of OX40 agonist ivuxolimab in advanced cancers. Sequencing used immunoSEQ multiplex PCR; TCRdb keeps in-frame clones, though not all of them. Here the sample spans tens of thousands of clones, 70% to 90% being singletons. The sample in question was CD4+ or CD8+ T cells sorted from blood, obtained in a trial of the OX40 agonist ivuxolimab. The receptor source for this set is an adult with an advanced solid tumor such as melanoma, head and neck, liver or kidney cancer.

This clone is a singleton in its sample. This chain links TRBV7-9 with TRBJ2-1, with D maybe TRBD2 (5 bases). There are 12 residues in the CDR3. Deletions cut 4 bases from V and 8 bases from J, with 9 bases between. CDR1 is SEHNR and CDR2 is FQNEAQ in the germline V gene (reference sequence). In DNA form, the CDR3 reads TGTGCCAGCAGCTCCCCCGGGGATGAGCAGTTCTTC. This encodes CASSSPGDEQFF.

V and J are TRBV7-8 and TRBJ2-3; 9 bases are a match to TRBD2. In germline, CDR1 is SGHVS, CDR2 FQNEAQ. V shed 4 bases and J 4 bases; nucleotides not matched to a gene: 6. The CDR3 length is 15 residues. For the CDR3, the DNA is TGTGCCAGCAGCTCCCGGACTAGCGTCTCAGATACGCAGTATTTT. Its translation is CASSSRTSVSDTQYF.

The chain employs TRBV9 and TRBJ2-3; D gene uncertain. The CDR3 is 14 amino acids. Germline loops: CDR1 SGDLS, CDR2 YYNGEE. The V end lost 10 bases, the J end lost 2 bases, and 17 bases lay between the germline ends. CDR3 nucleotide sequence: TGTGCCCGCCATAGGGTCAGCACCACAGATACGCAGTATTTT. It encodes CARHRVSTTDTQYF.

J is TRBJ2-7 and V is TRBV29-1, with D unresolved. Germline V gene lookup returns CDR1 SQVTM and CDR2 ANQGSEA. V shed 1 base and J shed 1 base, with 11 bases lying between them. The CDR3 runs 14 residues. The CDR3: CSVEGVQNSYEQYF. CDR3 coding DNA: TGCAGCGTTGAAGGCGTACAGAATTCCTACGAGCAGTACTTC.

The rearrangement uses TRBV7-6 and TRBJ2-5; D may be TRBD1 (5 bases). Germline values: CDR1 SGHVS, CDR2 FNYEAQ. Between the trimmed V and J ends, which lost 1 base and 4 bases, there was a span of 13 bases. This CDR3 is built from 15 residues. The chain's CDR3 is CASSLEGFMRETQYF. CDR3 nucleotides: TGTGCCAGCAGCTTAGAGGGGTTTATGAGAGAGACCCAGTACTTC.

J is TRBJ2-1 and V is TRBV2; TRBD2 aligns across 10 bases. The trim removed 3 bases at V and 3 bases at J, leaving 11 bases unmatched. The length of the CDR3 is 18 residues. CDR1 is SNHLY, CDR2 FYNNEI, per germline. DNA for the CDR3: TGTGCCAGCAGTGACCGCCTAGCGGGAGACGTTGACTACAATGAGCAGTTCTTC. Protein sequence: CASSDRLAGDVDYNEQFF.

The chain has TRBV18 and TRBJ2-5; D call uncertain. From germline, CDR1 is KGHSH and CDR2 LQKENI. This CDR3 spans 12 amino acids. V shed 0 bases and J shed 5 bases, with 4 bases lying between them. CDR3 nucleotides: TGTGCCAGCTCACCACCGGGTGAGACCCAGTACTTC. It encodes CASSPPGETQYF.

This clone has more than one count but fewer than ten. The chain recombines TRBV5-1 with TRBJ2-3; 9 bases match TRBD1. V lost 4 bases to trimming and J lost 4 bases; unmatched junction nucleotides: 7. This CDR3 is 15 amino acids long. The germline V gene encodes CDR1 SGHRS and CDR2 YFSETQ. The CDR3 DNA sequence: TGCGCCAGCAGCACAAGGACAGGGGCGGCAGATACGCAGTATTTT. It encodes CASSTRTGAADTQYF.

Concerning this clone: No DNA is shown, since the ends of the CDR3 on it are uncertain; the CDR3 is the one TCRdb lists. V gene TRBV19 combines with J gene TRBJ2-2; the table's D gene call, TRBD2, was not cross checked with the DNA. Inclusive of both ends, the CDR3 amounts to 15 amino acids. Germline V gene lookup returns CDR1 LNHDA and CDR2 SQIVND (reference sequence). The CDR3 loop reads CASTSDGRYTGELFF.

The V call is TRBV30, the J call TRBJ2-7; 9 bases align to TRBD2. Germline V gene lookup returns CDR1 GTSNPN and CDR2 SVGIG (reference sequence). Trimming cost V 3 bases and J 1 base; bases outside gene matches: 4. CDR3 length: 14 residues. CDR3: CAWRGREGSYEQYF. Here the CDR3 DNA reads TGTGCCTGGAGGGGGCGGGAGGGATCCTACGAGCAGTACTTC.

The DNA of the CDR3 is TGTGCCAGCTCACCACCGGGGGATTACAATGAGCAGTTCTTC. Its protein product is CASSPPGDYNEQFF. The chain has TRBV18 and TRBJ2-1, with D tentatively TRBD1 or TRBD2 (5 bases each). CDR1 is KGHSH and CDR2 is LQKENI in the germline V gene. This CDR3 region has 14 residues. Trimming took 0 bases from V and 4 from J, leaving 7 bases between them.

In nucleotides, the CDR3 is TGTGCCATCAGTGAAATCGGCGGGAGCACCTACGAGCAGTACTTC. Translation: CAISEIGGSTYEQYF. V and J are TRBV10-3 and TRBJ2-7; 7 nucleotides agree with TRBD2. CDR3 size: 15 residues. Trimming took 3 bases from V and 2 from J; bases not matched to a gene: 7. Germline CDR1 is ENHRY and CDR2 is SYGVKD.

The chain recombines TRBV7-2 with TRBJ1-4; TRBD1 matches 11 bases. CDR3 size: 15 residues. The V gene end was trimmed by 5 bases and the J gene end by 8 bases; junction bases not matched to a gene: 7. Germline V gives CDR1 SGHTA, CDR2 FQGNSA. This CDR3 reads CASSPGQGAGEKLFF. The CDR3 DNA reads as TGTGCCAGCAGCCCTGGACAGGGGGCAGGGGAAAAACTGTTTTTT. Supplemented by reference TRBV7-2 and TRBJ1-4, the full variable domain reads GAGVSQSPSNKVTEKGKDVELRCDPISGHTALYWYRQSLGQGLEFLIYFQGNSAPDKSGLPSDRFSAERTGGSVSTLTIQRTQQEDSAVYLCASSPGQGAGEKLFFGSGTQLSVL.

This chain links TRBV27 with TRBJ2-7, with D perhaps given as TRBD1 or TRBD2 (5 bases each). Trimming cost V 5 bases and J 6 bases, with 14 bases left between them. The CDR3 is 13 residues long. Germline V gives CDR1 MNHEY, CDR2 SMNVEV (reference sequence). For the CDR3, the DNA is TGTGCCAGCAGTGGGGGTTGGATGGGCGAGCAGTACTTC. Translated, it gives CASSGGWMGEQYF.

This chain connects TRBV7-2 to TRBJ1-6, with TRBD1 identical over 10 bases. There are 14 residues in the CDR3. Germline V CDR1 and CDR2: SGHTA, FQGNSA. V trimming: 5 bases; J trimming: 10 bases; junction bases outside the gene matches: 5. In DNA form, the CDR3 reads TGTGCCAGCAGCCGGGACAGGGGAAGCTCACCCCTCCACTTT. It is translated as CASSRDRGSSPLHF.

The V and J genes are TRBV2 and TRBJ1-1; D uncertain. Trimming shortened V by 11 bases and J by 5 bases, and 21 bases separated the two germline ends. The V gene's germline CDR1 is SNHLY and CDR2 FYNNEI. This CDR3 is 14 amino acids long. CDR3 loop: CAASEGGVWTEAFF. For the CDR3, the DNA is TGTGCCGCCAGCGAGGGTGGGGTATGGACTGAAGCTTTCTTT.

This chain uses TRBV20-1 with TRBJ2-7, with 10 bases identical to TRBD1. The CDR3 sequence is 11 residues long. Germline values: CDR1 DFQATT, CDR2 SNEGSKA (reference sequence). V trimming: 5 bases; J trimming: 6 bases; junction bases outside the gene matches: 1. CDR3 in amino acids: CSAGTGVEQYF. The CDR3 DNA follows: TGCAGTGCTGGGACAGGGGTCGAGCAGTACTTC.

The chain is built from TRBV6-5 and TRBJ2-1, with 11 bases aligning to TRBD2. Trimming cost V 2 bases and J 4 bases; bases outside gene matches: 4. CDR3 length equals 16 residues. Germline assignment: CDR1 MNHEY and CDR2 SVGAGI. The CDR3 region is CASSYTGTSGYNEQFF. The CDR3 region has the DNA TGTGCCAGCAGTTACACTGGGACTAGCGGTTACAATGAGCAGTTCTTC.

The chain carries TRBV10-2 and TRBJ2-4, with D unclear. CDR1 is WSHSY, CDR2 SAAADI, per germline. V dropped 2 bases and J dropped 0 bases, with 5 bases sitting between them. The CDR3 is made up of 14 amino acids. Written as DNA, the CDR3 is TGCGCCAGCAGTGAGGCTAGAGCCAAAAACATTCAGTACTTC. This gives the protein CASSEARAKNIQYF.

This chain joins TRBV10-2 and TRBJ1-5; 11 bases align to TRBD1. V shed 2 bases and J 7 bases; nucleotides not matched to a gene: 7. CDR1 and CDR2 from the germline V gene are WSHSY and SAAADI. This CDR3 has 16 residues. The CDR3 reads CASSEGQGARRQPQHF. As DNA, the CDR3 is TGCGCCAGCAGTGAGGGACAGGGGGCGCGGAGGCAGCCCCAGCATTTT.

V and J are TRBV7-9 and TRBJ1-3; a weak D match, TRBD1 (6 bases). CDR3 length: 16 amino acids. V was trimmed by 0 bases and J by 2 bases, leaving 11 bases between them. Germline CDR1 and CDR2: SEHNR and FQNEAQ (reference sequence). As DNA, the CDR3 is TGTGCCAGCAGCTTAGCGTTAGGGGGTCCTGGAAACACCATATATTTT. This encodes CASSLALGGPGNTIYF.

This chain's CDR3 is CASSPDVTGMEKLFF. CDR3 sequence (DNA): TGCGCCAGCAGCCCAGACGTGACAGGGATGGAAAAACTGTTTTTT. V and J are TRBV5-1 and TRBJ1-4; 7 positions match TRBD1. Germline lookup yields CDR1 SGHRS and CDR2 YFSETQ. The CDR3 has 15 amino acids. V trimming: 4 bases; J trimming: 8 bases; junction bases outside the gene matches: 11.

Written as DNA, the CDR3 is TGTGCCAGCAGCGTAGAGCCAGGGCGAGGTGAGCAGTACTTC. Its translation is CASSVEPGRGEQYF. The chain links TRBV9 to TRBJ2-7, with D tentatively TRBD1 (5 bases). The V and J ends lost 0 bases and 7 bases respectively, with 14 bases between them. Per germline, CDR1 SGDLS and CDR2 YYNGEE. The CDR3 runs 14 residues.